The 21 T cell receptor beta chains reported below all come from one sample, sequenced in a study of low-dose radiotherapy and immunotherapy resistance in tumors. First-strand cDNA relied on TRAV- and TRBV-specific primers spanning alpha and beta chains. The authors ran 15 to 20 PCR cycles to amplify TCRs with a constant-region primer and V-primer adapter. MiXCR, run by TCRdb on the reads, gives a single entry per CDR3 protein. The sample lists about 82,000 distinct CDR3 sequences; over 15% were seen once. Documented time point: before trial treatment. Sequenced material: PBMCs, taken before treatment. These receptors originate from a male donor with prostate cancer.

This clonotype has ten or more counts. This chain connects TRBV7-2 to TRBJ2-1; 9 bases align to TRBD2. The germline CDR1 and CDR2 sequences are SGHTA and FQGNSA. V lost 5 bases, J lost 4 bases, and 6 bases stayed unmatched. The CDR3 covers 15 residues. The CDR3 DNA reads TGTGCCAGCAGCCCGACTAGCGGATCGTACAATGAGCAGTTCTTC. Residues: CASSPTSGSYNEQFF.

This clonotype showed up many times. The V call is TRBV29-1, the J call TRBJ2-1; 8 nucleotides line up with TRBD2. Trimming took 3 bases from V and 2 from J; bases not matched to a gene: 3. This CDR3 comprises 14 residues. Germline-derived CDR1 and CDR2 are SQVTM and ANQGSEA. The CDR3 bases are TGCAGCGTTGATCAACTAGCGGCCTACAATGAGCAGTTCTTC. Amino acid sequence: CSVDQLAAYNEQFF.

This clonotype was seen many times. The chain uses TRBV6-1 and TRBJ2-1, with D uncertain. Trimming left V 0 bases short and J 9 bases short, with 9 bases between. In germline, CDR1 is MNHNS, CDR2 SASEGT. This CDR3 region has 13 residues. This CDR3 reads CASSEAYRTEQFF. The CDR3 nucleotides are TGTGCCAGCAGTGAAGCATACCGGACTGAGCAGTTCTTC.

Note on this clonotype: This likely stems from a read error, as it lies one base from a far larger clone. A read error is likely, as this CDR3 ends without the conserved phenylalanine or tryptophan. CDR3 protein: CATSDSTWKIKPQHL. CDR3 coding DNA: TGTGCCACCAGTGATTCTACATGGAAAATCAAGCCCCAGCATTTG. V gene TRBV12-3 or TRBV12-4 combines with J gene TRBJ1-5; the D is unclear. This CDR3 contains 15 residues.

There are many counts of this clonotype. V and J are TRBV12-3 or TRBV12-4 and TRBJ2-3; 11 bases line up with TRBD2. V gave up 3 bases and J gave up 5 bases; unmatched junction bases: 4. The CDR3 spans 15 residues. Written as DNA, the CDR3 is TGTGCCAGCAGTTTTAGCGGGGGGGCCGGAGATACGCAGTATTTT. Translation: CASSFSGGAGDTQYF.

This clonotype was observed at least ten times. The chain joins TRBV19 to TRBJ1-5, with 7 bases lining up with TRBD1. There are 14 residues in the CDR3. The germline gives CDR1 LNHDA, CDR2 SQIVND (reference sequence). V dropped 6 bases and J dropped 3; count of bases not matched to a gene: 5. CDR3 loop: CASRTGTDNQPQHF. CDR3 nucleotide sequence: TGTGCCAGTAGAACCGGGACAGACAATCAGCCCCAGCATTTT.

The sample holds many counts of this clonotype. The J gene is TRBJ2-6, the V gene TRBV25-1; 10 nucleotides line up with TRBD1. Germline CDR1 reads MGHDK; CDR2 reads SYGVNS. V lost 3 bases to trimming and J lost 0 bases; unmatched junction nucleotides: 5. This CDR3 comprises 18 residues. CDR3 in DNA: TGTGCCAGCAGTGACAAGGGGACAGGGGTCTCTGGGGCCAACGTCCTGACTTTC. Amino acids: CASSDKGTGVSGANVLTF.

This clonotype has ten or more counts. The chain is built from TRBV7-9 and TRBJ1-4, with 7 bases identical to TRBD1. Germline V gene data show CDR1 as SEHNR and CDR2 as FQNEAQ (reference sequence). The CDR3 covers 18 residues. J was trimmed by 0 bases and V by 5 bases; bases with no gene match: 12. As DNA, the CDR3 is TGTGCCAGCAGCCGCCGACAGGGACTAGTCACAACTAATGAAAAACTGTTTTTT. Translation gives CASSRRQGLVTTNEKLFF. Supplemented by reference TRBV7-9 and TRBJ1-4, the full variable domain reads DTGVSQNPRHKITKRGQNVTFRCDPISEHNRLYWYRQTLGQGPEFLTYFQNEAQLEKSRLLSDRFSAERPKGSFSTLEIQRTEQGDSAMYLCASSRRQGLVTTNEKLFFGSGTQLSVL.

This clonotype was seen at least ten times. The genes are TRBV12-3 or TRBV12-4 and TRBJ1-5, with TRBD1 identical over 7 bases. V lost 6 bases, J lost 6 bases, and 5 bases stayed unmatched. The CDR3 length is 13 residues. The CDR3 loop is CASSRDRLQPQHF. The CDR3 coding sequence is TGTGCCAGCAGCAGGGACAGACTTCAGCCCCAGCATTTT.

The chain couples TRBV6-6 to TRBJ2-1, with a possible D match to TRBD1 (5 bases). Germline values: CDR1 MNHNY, CDR2 SVGAGI (reference sequence). This CDR3 is built from 12 residues. V was trimmed by 5 bases and J by 9 bases, leaving 11 bases between them. This chain's CDR3 is CASSEGVSEQFF. In nucleotides, the CDR3 is TGTGCCAGCAGTGAAGGGGTGAGTGAGCAGTTCTTC.

This clonotype was seen ten or more times. The CDR3 nucleotides read TGTGCCAGCAGTTTTGATGGGGGCCGTGGCCAGTACTTC. This sequence encodes CASSFDGGRGQYF. V is TRBV5-6 and J is TRBJ2-5; a possible D gene is TRBD1 (6 bases). Trimming removed 5 bases at V and 10 bases at J, with 18 bases between. Germline lookup yields CDR1 SGHDT and CDR2 YYEEEE. This CDR3 contains 13 residues.

This clonotype was seen many times. The J gene is TRBJ2-2, the V gene TRBV24-1; D is uncertain. Germline CDR1 is KGHDR and CDR2 is SFDVKD. The CDR3 consists of 13 residues. V lost 5 bases and J lost 5, with 8 bases in between. DNA of the CDR3: TGTGCCACCAGTGGCAGGCGTACCGGGGAGCTGTTTTTT. The encoded protein is CATSGRRTGELFF.

This clonotype was found many times. This chain uses TRBV29-1 with TRBJ2-7, with 10 bases aligning to TRBD2. The length of the CDR3 is 14 residues. J gave up 3 bases and V 3 bases, and 5 bases lay outside the gene matches. Germline V CDR1 and CDR2: SQVTM, ANQGSEA. The CDR3: CSVDGLAGVYEQYF. CDR3 nucleotide sequence: TGCAGCGTTGACGGCCTAGCGGGAGTCTACGAGCAGTACTTC.

The chain uses TRBV5-1 and TRBJ2-7, with D perhaps given as TRBD1 or TRBD2 (5 bases each). The CDR3 is made up of 15 amino acids. The germline V gene encodes CDR1 SGHRS and CDR2 YFSETQ. V shed 4 bases and J shed 2 bases, with 16 bases lying between them. This chain's CDR3 is CASSPGPQSPYEQYF. Written as DNA, the CDR3 is TGCGCCAGCAGCCCGGGACCGCAATCACCCTACGAGCAGTACTTC.

In this sample, this clonotype turned up many times. The J gene is TRBJ2-3, the V gene TRBV5-6, with 8 bases lining up with TRBD2. The germline gives CDR1 SGHDT, CDR2 YYEEEE. The V segment lost 3 bases and the J segment 1 base; nucleotides outside the gene matches: 7. The CDR3 extends over 16 amino acids. The CDR3: CASSSTGTSRTDTQYF. For the CDR3, the DNA is TGTGCCAGCAGCTCAACCGGGACTAGTCGCACAGATACGCAGTATTTT.

This clonotype was observed at least ten times. The chain links TRBV5-1 to TRBJ2-1, with D uncertain. Trimming removed 5 bases at V and 0 bases at J, with 6 bases between. The germline V gene has CDR1 SGHRS and CDR2 YFSETQ. The CDR3 loop spans 13 amino acids. The CDR3 nucleotides are TGCGCCAGCAGGGAGAGCTCCTACAATGAGCAGTTCTTC. It specifies CASRESSYNEQFF.

The CDR3 coding sequence is TGTGCCAGCAGCCGGGGCCCCTACGAGCAGTACTTC. Translation gives CASSRGPYEQYF. The chain couples TRBV9 to TRBJ2-7; D tentatively fits TRBD1 or TRBD2 (5 bases each). The CDR3 has 12 amino acids. CDR1 SGDLS and CDR2 YYNGEE come from the germline V gene. The V end was cut by 4 bases, the J end by 2 bases, with 7 bases between.

This clonotype was detected ten times or more. The chain uses TRBV11-1 and TRBJ2-2; D gene ambiguous. CDR1 is SGHAT, CDR2 FQDESV, per germline (reference sequence). The CDR3 is 13 amino acids. Between the trimmed V and J ends, which lost 5 bases and 5 bases, there was a span of 9 bases. CDR3 nucleotides: TGTGCCAGCAGCGTGACAACGACCGGGGAGCTGTTTTTT. It codes for CASSVTTTGELFF.

This clonotype was counted at least ten times. V is TRBV4-1 and J is TRBJ2-1; D uncertain. Trimming removed 4 bases from V and 5 bases from J, with 12 bases in between. CDR1 MGHRA and CDR2 YSYEKL come from the germline V gene. The CDR3 consists of 14 residues. Here the CDR3 reads CASSRQAFDNEQFF. The CDR3 DNA reads TGCGCCAGCAGCCGGCAAGCCTTTGACAATGAGCAGTTCTTC.

The chain uses TRBV29-1 and TRBJ2-5; D gene unclear. Germline CDR1 SQVTM, CDR2 ANQGSEA. Trimming shortened V by 5 bases and J by 4 bases, and 8 bases separated the two germline ends. This CDR3 is built from 11 residues. CDR3 loop: CSVHVGETQYF. In nucleotides, the CDR3 is TGCAGCGTTCATGTAGGAGAGACCCAGTACTTC.

This clonotype was observed many times. This chain uses TRBV2 with TRBJ2-1; D ambiguous. This CDR3 spans 13 amino acids. V lost 4 bases and J 9 bases, leaving 13 bases between the germline ends. In germline, CDR1 is SNHLY, CDR2 FYNNEI. In DNA, the CDR3 is TGTGCCAGCAGTGGATCCGAGATCGGTGAGCAGTTCTTC. Translation gives CASSGSEIGEQFF.